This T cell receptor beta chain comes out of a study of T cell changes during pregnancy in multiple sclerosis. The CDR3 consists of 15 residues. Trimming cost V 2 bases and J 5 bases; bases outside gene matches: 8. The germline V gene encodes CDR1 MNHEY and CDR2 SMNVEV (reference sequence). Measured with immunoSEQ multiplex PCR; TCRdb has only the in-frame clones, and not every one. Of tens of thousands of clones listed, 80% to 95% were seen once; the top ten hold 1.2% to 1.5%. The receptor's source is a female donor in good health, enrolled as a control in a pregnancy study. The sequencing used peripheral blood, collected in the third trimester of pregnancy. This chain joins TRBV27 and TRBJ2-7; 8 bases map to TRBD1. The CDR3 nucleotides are TGTGCCAGCAGTTTAGCCGGACAGGGCGGCGACGAGCAGTACTTC. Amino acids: CASSLAGQGGDEQYF.